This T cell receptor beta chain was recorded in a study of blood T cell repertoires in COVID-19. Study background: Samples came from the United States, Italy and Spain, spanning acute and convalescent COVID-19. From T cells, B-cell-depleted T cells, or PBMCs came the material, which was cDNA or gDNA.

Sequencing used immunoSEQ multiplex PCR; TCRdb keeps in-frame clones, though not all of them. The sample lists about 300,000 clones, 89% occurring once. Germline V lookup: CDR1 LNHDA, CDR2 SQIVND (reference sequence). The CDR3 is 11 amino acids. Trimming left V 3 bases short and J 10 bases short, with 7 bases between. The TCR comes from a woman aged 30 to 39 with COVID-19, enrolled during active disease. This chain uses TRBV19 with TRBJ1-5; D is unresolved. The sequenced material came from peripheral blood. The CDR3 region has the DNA TGTGCCAGTAGTATGGGAGGACCCCAGCATTTT. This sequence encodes CASSMGGPQHF. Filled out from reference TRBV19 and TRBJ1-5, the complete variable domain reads DGGITQSPKYLFRKEGQNVTLSCEQNLNHDAMYWYRQDPGQGLRLIYYSQIVNDFQKGDIAEGYSVSREKKESFPLTVTSAQKNPTAFYLCASSMGGPQHFGDGTRLSIL.